This TCR beta chain was recovered during a study of blood T cell repertoires in COVID-19. At the level of the study: Spain, Italy and the United States supplied samples that represented acute and convalescent COVID-19.

Repertoires were generated with immunoSEQ multiplex PCR, while TCRdb's copy carries only in-frame clones and drops some. Among some 48,000 clones listed, over 85% were seen once. The CDR3 is 15 amino acids. CDR1 is MNHEY and CDR2 is SVGAGI in the germline V gene. Trimming left V 0 bases short and J 0 bases short, with 8 bases between. This chain uses TRBV6-5 with TRBJ1-2; D perhaps matches TRBD1 (5 bases). Sequencing was done on a sample of peripheral blood. The sequence derives from a woman of 80 years or more with acute or convalescent COVID-19. The CDR3 DNA follows: TGTGCCAGCAGTTACTCGACAGACGCTAACTATGGCTACACCTTC. This translates into CASSYSTDANYGYTF.